This T cell receptor (beta chain) was recovered during a study of kidney transplant recipient with SARS-CoV-2 infection (dated by TCRdb to the early 2020s). The CDR3 contains 19 residues, cysteine and phenylalanine counted. Kept here is only the CDR3 DNA, which spans 57 bases and is read in frame from base 1. The junction carries 23 bases between V and J, which are trimmed by 5 bases and 0 bases respectively. Turning to this clonotype: The specificity of this receptor is unknown. Qualities for individual bases were not recorded, and no much larger clone is one base off.

The sample's time point, from its label and the paper: pre-pandemic baseline sample and day 111 after first positive SARS-CoV-2 test. This sample was sequenced with an Illumina MiSeq. Profiling of the peripheral T cell repertoire targeted human TCRbeta genes. As for the authors' bioinformatics: Differential clonotype abundance was tested with beta-binomial modelling to account for variability over time. Expanded clonotypes were checked against the ImmuneCODE reference database of SARS-CoV-2-associated TCRs and mapped to regions of the viral genome. Additional repertoire analyses examined TRBV gene usage, CDR3 length, CDR3 amino acid overlap between time points, distributions of clonotype abundance, and Jaccard similarity. TCRdb redid the processing of the public reads, applying fastp at Q25 and MiXCR, and retained in-frame beta chains. Rows with a matching CDR3 protein are joined into one entry that keeps the most common DNA and genes. TCRdb's processing, not the authors', yielded these V and J calls. The sample table contains under 250,000 distinct CDR3 sequences; only one count was recorded for about 28% of them. Clones ranked in the top ten supply almost 7.5% of the sample.

The material was a blood sample, obtained at baseline and between days 110 and 120 from a kidney transplant recipient. This sequence was found in a young adult male patient who had COVID-19 and was a kidney transplant recipient. A transplant means some T cells may be of graft donor rather than patient origin. The receptor chain draws on TRBV12-3 or TRBV12-4 and TRBJ2-1; tentative D gene TRBD2, with 7 bases matching. The CDR3 region reads CASSPPRGAPVNSYNEQFF. The DNA sequence is given as TGTGCCAGCAGTCCCCCCCGGGGGGCCCCAGTTAACTCCTACAATGAGCAGTTCTTC.